The 26 T cell receptor beta chains presented below share a single source sample, sequenced in a study of T cell changes during pregnancy in multiple sclerosis. This table comes from immunoSEQ multiplex PCR, and its TCRdb copy is limited to in-frame clones, with some not included. Among tens of thousands of clones, 90% were seen once, and the ten largest hold roughly an eighth. The material sequenced was CD8+ T cells from peripheral blood mononuclear cells, taken in the first trimester of pregnancy. Every receptor here comes from a female donor with multiple sclerosis, enrolled in a pregnancy study.

The genes are TRBV13 and TRBJ2-1; D perhaps matches TRBD2 (7 bases). Germline V CDR1 and CDR2: PRHDT, FYEKMQ (reference sequence). Deletions cut 1 base from V and 8 bases from J, with 18 bases between. The CDR3 runs to 16 residues. CDR3 region: CASSLAGGGFGYEQFF. The CDR3 nucleotides are TGTGCCAGCAGCTTAGCCGGCGGGGGCTTTGGGTATGAGCAGTTCTTC.

The rearrangement joins TRBV7-6 to TRBJ2-1, with D uncertain. The CDR3 length is 12 residues. The ends were cut back, 5 bases at V and 8 bases at J, with 10 bases in the middle. The germline gives CDR1 SGHVS, CDR2 FNYEAQ. The CDR3 reads CASSLEPHEQFF. The DNA for the CDR3 is TGTGCCAGCAGCCTAGAGCCTCATGAGCAGTTCTTC. Filled out from reference TRBV7-6 and TRBJ2-1, the complete variable domain reads GAGVSQSPRYKVTKRGQDVALRCDPISGHVSLYWYRQALGQGPEFLTYFNYEAQQDKSGLPNDRFSAERPEGSISTLTIQRTEQRDSAMYRCASSLEPHEQFFGPGTRLTVL.

The chain has TRBV29-1 and TRBJ2-1; 7 bases align to TRBD2. CDR1 is SQVTM and CDR2 is ANQGSEA in the germline V gene. This CDR3 has 13 amino acids. Trimming at V came to 3 bases and at J to 3 bases, leaving 2 bases not matched to a gene. The CDR3 DNA reads TGCAGCGTTGACGGGACTAACTACAATGAGCAGTTCTTC. Residues: CSVDGTNYNEQFF.

The chain employs TRBV5-1 and TRBJ1-1; D unclear. The V end was cut by 5 bases, the J end by 1 base, with 6 bases between. Germline CDR1 SGHRS, CDR2 YFSETQ. CDR3 length equals 12 residues. The CDR3 spells CASRPGNTEAFF. In DNA form, the CDR3 reads TGCGCCAGCAGACCGGGGAACACTGAAGCTTTCTTT.

This chain uses TRBV30 with TRBJ2-2, with 7 bases identical to TRBD1. Looked up from germline, CDR1 is GTSNPN and CDR2 is SVGIG (reference sequence). The V and J ends lost 0 bases and 1 base, in that order; junction bases with no gene match: 5. The CDR3 runs to 16 residues. As DNA, the CDR3 is TGTGCCTGGAGTGTAATCCGACAGGGGAACACCGGGGAGCTGTTTTTT. The encoded protein is CAWSVIRQGNTGELFF.

The J gene is TRBJ1-5, the V gene TRBV2; D gene unclear. The germline CDR1 and CDR2 sequences are SNHLY and FYNNEI. CDR3 size: 17 residues. Between the trimmed V and J ends, which lost 1 base and 0 bases, there was a span of 13 bases. CDR3: CASSEGSGVYSNQPQHF. The CDR3 bases are TGTGCCAGCAGTGAAGGGAGCGGGGTTTATAGCAATCAGCCCCAGCATTTT. Looking up the rest from reference TRBV2 and TRBJ1-5 gives the full variable domain: EPEVTQTPSHQVTQMGQEVILRCVPISNHLYFYWYRQILGQKVEFLVSFYNNEISEKSEIFDDQFSVERPDGSNFTLKIRSTKLEDSAMYFCASSEGSGVYSNQPQHFGDGTRLSIL.

V and J are TRBV7-9 and TRBJ2-1; 11 nucleotides line up with TRBD2. In germline, CDR1 is SEHNR, CDR2 FQNEAQ (reference sequence). The trim removed 5 bases at V and 3 bases at J, leaving 9 bases unmatched. CDR3 length: 17 amino acids. The CDR3 DNA reads as TGTGCCAGCAGCCCCCTAGCGGGAGGTGACCTCTACAATGAGCAGTTCTTC. It yields the protein CASSPLAGGDLYNEQFF.

The chain employs TRBV27 and TRBJ2-7; TRBD1 matches 7 bases. The V and J ends lost 2 bases and 2 bases, in that order; junction bases with no gene match: 3. Germline CDR1 and CDR2: MNHEY and SMNVEV (reference sequence). The CDR3 is made up of 14 amino acids. The CDR3 sequence: CASSLETGTYEQYF. The CDR3 DNA reads TGTGCCAGCAGTTTAGAGACAGGGACCTACGAGCAGTACTTC.

The rearrangement links TRBV27 to TRBJ1-1; TRBD1 matches 7 bases. The CDR3 loop spans 13 amino acids. V shed 8 bases and J 7 bases; nucleotides not matched to a gene: 10. Germline-derived CDR1 and CDR2 are MNHEY and SMNVEV (reference sequence). CDR3 sequence reads: CASGTYGTVEAFF. The CDR3 DNA is TGTGCCAGCGGGACCTACGGGACAGTTGAAGCTTTCTTT.

The V call is TRBV27, the J call TRBJ2-7; D unclear. The CDR3 sequence is 13 residues long. Germline lookup yields CDR1 MNHEY and CDR2 SMNVEV (reference sequence). V was shortened by 0 bases and J by 7 bases, with 10 bases between the two germline ends. The CDR3 sequence: CASSLSRSVEQYF. The CDR3 nucleotides are TGTGCCAGCAGTTTATCGCGGTCGGTTGAGCAGTACTTC.

The CDR3 is CASSPTGGANVLTF. The CDR3, as DNA: TGTGCCAGCAGCCCTACGGGGGGGGCCAACGTCCTGACTTTC. The V gene is TRBV9, the J gene TRBJ2-6, with D perhaps matching TRBD2 (5 bases). CDR3 size: 14 residues. V lost 4 bases and J lost 4, with 9 bases in between. Germline lookup yields CDR1 SGDLS and CDR2 YYNGEE.

The CDR3 region has the DNA TGCGCCAGCAGCCAAGCCGAGGAAACCGGGGAGCTGTTTTTT. Its protein is CASSQAEETGELFF. V is TRBV4-1 and J is TRBJ2-2; D uncertain. Germline V gives CDR1 MGHRA, CDR2 YSYEKL. The CDR3 contains 14 residues. V gave up 1 base and J gave up 5 bases, with 8 bases separating them.

The rearrangement links TRBV2 to TRBJ1-5, with 7 bases identical to TRBD1. This CDR3 comprises 14 residues. Trimming cost V 2 bases and J 4 bases; bases outside gene matches: 2. Germline V lookup: CDR1 SNHLY, CDR2 FYNNEI. The CDR3 DNA is TGTGCCAGCAGTGAACTACAGGGGAATCAGCCCCAGCATTTT. This sequence encodes CASSELQGNQPQHF. Variable domain in full (rest from reference TRBV2 and TRBJ1-5): EPEVTQTPSHQVTQMGQEVILRCVPISNHLYFYWYRQILGQKVEFLVSFYNNEISEKSEIFDDQFSVERPDGSNFTLKIRSTKLEDSAMYFCASSELQGNQPQHFGDGTRLSIL.

The V gene is TRBV13, the J gene TRBJ2-7; 9 bases are shared with TRBD1. Germline V gives CDR1 PRHDT, CDR2 FYEKMQ (reference sequence). J lost 3 bases, V lost 5 bases, and 5 bases had no gene match. This CDR3 spans 14 amino acids. This CDR3 reads CASSPGTGFYEQYF. Here the CDR3 DNA reads TGTGCCAGCAGCCCCGGGACAGGGTTCTACGAGCAGTACTTC.

The V gene is TRBV7-6, the J gene TRBJ2-5; 10 bases line up with TRBD1. The CDR3 covers 17 residues. Germline V lookup: CDR1 SGHVS, CDR2 FNYEAQ. J was trimmed by 5 bases and V by 1 base; bases with no gene match: 10. The CDR3 spells CASSLGPGQGFSETQYF. The CDR3 region has the DNA TGTGCCAGCAGCTTAGGTCCGGGACAGGGGTTTTCGGAGACCCAGTACTTC.

V is TRBV5-8 and J is TRBJ2-5, with 7 positions matching TRBD1. Germline V gene data show CDR1 as SGHTS and CDR2 as YDEGEE. The junction had 1 base not matched to a gene; V was cut back by 0 bases and J by 5 bases. CDR3 length equals 13 residues. CDR3 nucleotides: TGTGCCAGCAGCTTGGAGGGGGCGGAGACCCAGTACTTC. Its protein product is CASSLEGAETQYF.

This rearrangement joins TRBV5-1 to TRBJ2-7, with TRBD2 matching 12 bases. The junction had 8 bases not matched to a gene; V was cut back by 3 bases and J by 7 bases. CDR1 and CDR2 from the germline V gene are SGHRS and YFSETQ. The CDR3 has 15 residues. The CDR3 protein is CASSWSSGRASEQYF. The CDR3 nucleotides are TGCGCCAGCAGCTGGTCTAGCGGGAGGGCATCAGAGCAGTACTTC.

This rearrangement joins TRBV6-5 to TRBJ2-7; TRBD2 agrees at 10 bases. The ends lost 4 bases at V and 2 bases at J; junction bases unmatched: 2. In germline, CDR1 is MNHEY, CDR2 SVGAGI. The CDR3 runs 14 residues. CDR3 amino acids: CASSSGTSAYEQYF. The CDR3 DNA follows: TGTGCCAGCAGTTCCGGGACTAGCGCCTACGAGCAGTACTTC.

The chain combines TRBV5-3 with TRBJ2-3; TRBD1 is a possible D gene (6 bases). TRBV5-3 is filed as an ORF, its function uncertain. The V gene lost 1 base and the J gene lost 1 base, with 7 bases spanning the gap. CDR3 length: 14 residues. This chain's CDR3 is CARSLTGCTDTQYF. The CDR3 DNA is TGTGCCAGAAGCTTGACAGGGTGCACAGATACGCAGTATTTT.

The chain joins TRBV6-6 to TRBJ2-7; no definite D call. The CDR3 runs 11 residues. Germline-derived CDR1 and CDR2 are MNHNY and SVGAGI (reference sequence). The V end was cut by 5 bases, the J end by 1 base, with 3 bases between. DNA for the CDR3: TGTGCCAGCAGTCCATCCTACGAGCAGTACTTC. This translates into CASSPSYEQYF.

The chain is built from TRBV30 and TRBJ2-7; a weak D match, TRBD2 (5 bases). The V end was cut by 3 bases, the J end by 3 bases, with 21 bases between. This CDR3 is 16 amino acids long. The V gene's germline CDR1 is GTSNPN and CDR2 SVGIG (reference sequence). In nucleotides, the CDR3 is TGTGCCTGGAGCCATTGGGAGAGGTTTCGTCACTACGAGCAGTACTTC. Translated, it gives CAWSHWERFRHYEQYF.

The chain couples TRBV19 to TRBJ2-7; 9 bases are shared with TRBD2. Per germline, CDR1 LNHDA and CDR2 SQIVND (reference sequence). The CDR3 is 13 amino acids. V trimming: 3 bases; J trimming: 5 bases; junction bases outside the gene matches: 2. The CDR3 here is CASSIGTSNEQYF. CDR3 nucleotides: TGTGCCAGTAGTATCGGGACTAGCAACGAGCAGTACTTC.

The rearrangement uses TRBV2 and TRBJ1-2, with a tentative D call TRBD1 (5 bases). The V gene lost 10 bases and the J gene lost 5 bases, with 17 bases spanning the gap. The CDR3 has 13 amino acids. The V gene's germline CDR1 is SNHLY and CDR2 FYNNEI. CDR3: CAIDPGPGYGYTF. Here the CDR3 DNA reads TGTGCCATCGATCCCGGGCCAGGGTATGGCTACACCTTC.

The genes are TRBV5-6 and TRBJ2-7; tentatively, D is TRBD1 (5 bases). Germline V gene lookup returns CDR1 SGHDT and CDR2 YYEEEE. The CDR3 runs to 14 residues. Trimming removed 0 bases from V and 2 bases from J, with 9 bases in between. The CDR3 DNA reads as TGTGCCAGCAGCTTGGGCGGCAGGGCCTACGAGCAGTACTTC. Amino acids: CASSLGGRAYEQYF. The complete variable domain, with remaining parts taken from reference TRBV5-6 and TRBJ2-7, reads DAGVTQSPTHLIKTRGQQVTLRCSPKSGHDTVSWYQQALGQGPQFIFQYYEEEERQRGNFPDRFSGHQFPNYSSELNVNALLLGDSALYLCASSLGGRAYEQYFGPGTRLTVT.

CDR3 coding DNA: TGTGCCAGCGGTAGCGGGAGTTTTGATACGCAGTATTTT. Encoded protein: CASGSGSFDTQYF. The chain recombines TRBV27 with TRBJ2-3; 9 nucleotides match TRBD2. The CDR3 consists of 13 residues. The germline V gene has CDR1 MNHEY and CDR2 SMNVEV (reference sequence). The V and J ends lost 8 bases and 6 bases, in that order; junction bases with no gene match: 6.

The sample holds many counts of this clone. The V and J genes are TRBV19 and TRBJ1-2; 9 bases are a match to TRBD1. The CDR3 sequence is 13 residues long. Germline loops: CDR1 LNHDA, CDR2 SQIVND (reference sequence). The V segment lost 4 bases and the J segment 7 bases; nucleotides outside the gene matches: 4. The CDR3 here is CASSRGQGSGYTF. CDR3 nucleotide sequence: TGTGCCAGTAGTAGGGGACAGGGATCTGGCTACACCTTC.